The 5 T cell receptor beta chains reported below all come from one sample, sequenced in a study of graft-versus-host responses after intestinal transplantation. Produced via immunoSEQ multiplex PCR; TCRdb's table is partial and in-frame only. The sample lists under 15,000 clones, roughly 93% occurring once. This material consisted of PBMCs, taken about 1,000 days after intestinal transplantation. Receptors originate from a human patient who received an intestinal transplant, so some T cells may come from the graft donor.

The chain has TRBV11-2 and TRBJ2-5; 9 bases are a match to TRBD2. V trimming: 5 bases; J trimming: 4 bases; junction bases outside the gene matches: 11. This CDR3 has 16 residues. Germline CDR1 and CDR2: SGHAT and FQNNGV. This CDR3 reads CASSPGGGGRGETQYF. The CDR3 coding sequence is TGTGCCAGCAGCCCGGGAGGTGGCGGGAGGGGAGAGACCCAGTACTTC.

V gene TRBV5-4 combines with J gene TRBJ1-2; no clear D. CDR1 and CDR2 (germline): SGHNT, YYREEE (reference sequence). The length of the CDR3 is 12 residues. Trimming pared 4 bases from V and 2 bases from J, leaving 6 bases between. In DNA form, the CDR3 reads TGTGCCAGCAGCGGCAGCAACTATGGCTACACCTTC. Protein sequence: CASSGSNYGYTF.

The J gene is TRBJ2-1, the V gene TRBV6-6; no clear D. Germline CDR1 reads MNHNY; CDR2 reads SVGAGI (reference sequence). The CDR3 contains 14 residues. Trimming stripped 6 bases from V and 4 bases from J, with 13 bases between. CDR3 nucleotide sequence: TGTGCCAGCAGCCCCATCTCCGGATACAATGAGCAGTTCTTC. Protein: CASSPISGYNEQFF.

The CDR3 sequence is CASSPPGGQETQYF. The DNA for the CDR3 is TGTGCCAGCAGCCCACCAGGGGGGCAAGAGACCCAGTACTTC. The chain couples TRBV7-9 to TRBJ2-5; tentatively, D is TRBD1 (7 bases). Germline values: CDR1 SEHNR, CDR2 FQNEAQ (reference sequence). This CDR3 contains 14 residues. The ends were cut back, 5 bases at V and 2 bases at J, with 12 bases in the middle.

This chain joins TRBV6-6 and TRBJ1-2, with a tentative D call TRBD1 (6 bases). Between the trimmed V and J ends, which lost 4 bases and 4 bases, there was a span of 10 bases. The V gene's germline CDR1 is MNHNY and CDR2 SVGAGI (reference sequence). CDR3 size: 13 residues. DNA for the CDR3: TGTGCCAGCAGTTTCAGGGGTGGCTATGGCTACACCTTC. This gives the protein CASSFRGGYGYTF.